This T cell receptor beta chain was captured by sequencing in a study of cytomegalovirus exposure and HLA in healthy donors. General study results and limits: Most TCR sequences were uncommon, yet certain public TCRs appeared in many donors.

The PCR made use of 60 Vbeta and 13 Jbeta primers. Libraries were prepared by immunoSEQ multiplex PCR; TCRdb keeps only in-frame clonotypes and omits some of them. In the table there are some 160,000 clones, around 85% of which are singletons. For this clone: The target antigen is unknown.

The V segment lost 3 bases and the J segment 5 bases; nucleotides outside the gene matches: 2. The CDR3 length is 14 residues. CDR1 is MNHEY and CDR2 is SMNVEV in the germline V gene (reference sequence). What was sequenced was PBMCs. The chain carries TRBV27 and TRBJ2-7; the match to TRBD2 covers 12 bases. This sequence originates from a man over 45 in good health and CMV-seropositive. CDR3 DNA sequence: TGTGCCAGCAGTTTGACTAGCGGGAGCCACGAGCAGTACTTC. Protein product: CASSLTSGSHEQYF.